Shown below are 6 T cell receptor beta chains from a single sample sequenced in a study of T cell repertoires in cytomegalovirus infection. The antigens of these receptors remain unknown. TCRdb independently ran MiXCR on the reads; one entry per CDR3 protein. The repertoire holds around 570,000 distinct CDR3 sequences, with 40% as singletons. Specimen: cultured PBMCs, collected from culture after CMV antigen stimulation. Source of these receptors: a human donor in good health (CMV status not recorded). Some clones in this sample may be carry-over from other donors' samples.

This clonotype was counted between two and nine times. The chain recombines TRBV7-4 with TRBJ2-3; a possible D gene is TRBD1 (6 bases). CDR1 SGHVT and CDR2 SQSDAQ come from the germline V gene. The CDR3 extends over 15 amino acids. Trimming left V 1 base short and J 2 bases short, with 10 bases between. The DNA of the CDR3 is TGTGCCAGCAGCTTAGAAGGGGGAGCCACAGATACGCAGTATTTT. It is translated as CASSLEGGATDTQYF.

This chain links TRBV15 with TRBJ2-1, with D perhaps matching TRBD1 (7 bases). The CDR3 loop spans 17 amino acids. The germline V gene encodes CDR1 LNHNV and CDR2 YYDKDF (reference sequence). Trimming took off 5 bases at V and 6 bases at J, with 23 bases between the two ends. CDR3 protein: CATSAFGAGGTVNEQFF. The CDR3 nucleotides are TGTGCCACCAGCGCCTTTGGAGCGGGTGGGACAGTCAATGAGCAGTTCTTC.

This clonotype was recorded a few times. This chain joins TRBV6-2 or TRBV6-3 and TRBJ1-1, with D uncertain. The CDR3 runs to 11 residues. The germline CDR1 and CDR2 sequences are MNHEY and SVGEGT. V was clipped by 2 bases and J by 7 bases, with 5 bases between them. The CDR3 reads CASSYRGEAFF. The CDR3 DNA sequence: TGTGCCAGCAGTTACCGGGGTGAAGCTTTCTTT.

There are a few counts of this clonotype. The chain uses TRBV19 and TRBJ1-2; D not certain. Germline V CDR1 and CDR2: LNHDA, SQIVND (reference sequence). The CDR3 covers 12 residues. The V end lost 6 bases, the J end lost 1 base, and 6 bases lay between the germline ends. The CDR3 nucleotides read TGTGCCAGTAGGACTGGTAACTATGGCTACACCTTC. Residues: CASRTGNYGYTF.

This rearrangement joins TRBV10-3 to TRBJ2-7, with 8 bases fitting TRBD2. CDR3 length: 15 residues. V lost 3 bases, J lost 4 bases, and 8 bases stayed unmatched. Per germline, CDR1 ENHRY and CDR2 SYGVKD. The CDR3 coding sequence is TGTGCCATCAGTGAAGGGGCCGCGGGAGGTTACGAGCAGTACTTC. Its protein product is CAISEGAAGGYEQYF.

In the case of this clonotype: A read error may produce the germline difference seen at one junction end. The V and J genes are TRBV4-1 and TRBJ2-7; TRBD1 is a possible D gene (5 bases). Germline V CDR1 and CDR2: MGHRA, YSYEKL. The CDR3 covers 14 residues. The CDR3 region is CPSSQEPGFYEQYF. In nucleotides, the CDR3 is TGCCCCAGCAGCCAAGAGCCAGGGTTCTACGAGCAGTACTTC.